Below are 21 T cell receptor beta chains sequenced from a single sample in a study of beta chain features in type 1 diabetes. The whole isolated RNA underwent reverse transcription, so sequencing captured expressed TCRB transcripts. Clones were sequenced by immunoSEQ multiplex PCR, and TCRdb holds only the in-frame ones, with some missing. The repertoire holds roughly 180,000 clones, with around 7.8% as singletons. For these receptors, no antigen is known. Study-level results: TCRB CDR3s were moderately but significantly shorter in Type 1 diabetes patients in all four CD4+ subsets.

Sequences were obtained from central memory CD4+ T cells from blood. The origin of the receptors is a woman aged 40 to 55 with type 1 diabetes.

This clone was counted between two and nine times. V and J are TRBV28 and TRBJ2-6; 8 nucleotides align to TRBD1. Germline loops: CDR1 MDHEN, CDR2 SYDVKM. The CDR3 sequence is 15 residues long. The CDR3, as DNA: TGTGCTTCAGGGGGCGCGGAATCTGGGGCCAACGTCCTGACTTTC. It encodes CASGGAESGANVLTF.

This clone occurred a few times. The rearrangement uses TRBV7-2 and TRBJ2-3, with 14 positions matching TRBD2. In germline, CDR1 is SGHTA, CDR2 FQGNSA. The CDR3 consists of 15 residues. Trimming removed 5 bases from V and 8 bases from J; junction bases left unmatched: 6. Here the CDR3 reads CASSPGLAGEGTQYF. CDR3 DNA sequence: TGTGCCAGCAGCCCGGGACTAGCGGGGGAGGGTACGCAGTATTTT.

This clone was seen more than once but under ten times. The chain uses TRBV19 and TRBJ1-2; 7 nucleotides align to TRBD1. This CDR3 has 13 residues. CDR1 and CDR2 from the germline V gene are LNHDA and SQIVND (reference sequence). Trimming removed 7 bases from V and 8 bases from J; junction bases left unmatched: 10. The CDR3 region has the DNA TGTGCCAGTATAGGCGACAGGGCTCACGGCTACACCTTC. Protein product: CASIGDRAHGYTF. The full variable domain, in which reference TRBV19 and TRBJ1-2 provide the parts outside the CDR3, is DGGITQSPKYLFRKEGQNVTLSCEQNLNHDAMYWYRQDPGQGLRLIYYSQIVNDFQKGDIAEGYSVSREKKESFPLTVTSAQKNPTAFYLCASIGDRAHGYTFGSGTRLTVV.

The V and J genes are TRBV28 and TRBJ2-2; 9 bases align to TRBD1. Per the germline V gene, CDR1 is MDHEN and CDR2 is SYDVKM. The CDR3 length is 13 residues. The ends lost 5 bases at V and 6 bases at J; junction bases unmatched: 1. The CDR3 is CASSRTGAGELFF. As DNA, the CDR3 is TGTGCCAGCAGTCGGACAGGGGCCGGGGAGCTGTTTTTT.

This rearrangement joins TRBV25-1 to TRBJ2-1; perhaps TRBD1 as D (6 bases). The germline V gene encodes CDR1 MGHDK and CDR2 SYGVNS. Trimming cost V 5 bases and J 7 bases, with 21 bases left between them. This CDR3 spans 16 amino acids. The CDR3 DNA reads TGTGCCAGCAGTAGCCCCGGGACAAGAAGGGCGAATGAGCAGTTCTTC. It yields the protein CASSSPGTRRANEQFF.

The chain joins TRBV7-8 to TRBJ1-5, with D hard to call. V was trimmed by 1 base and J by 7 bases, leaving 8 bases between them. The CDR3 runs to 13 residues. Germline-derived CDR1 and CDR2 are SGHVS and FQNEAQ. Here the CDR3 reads CASSLGEWQPQHF. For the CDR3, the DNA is TGTGCCAGCAGCTTAGGGGAGTGGCAGCCCCAGCATTTT.

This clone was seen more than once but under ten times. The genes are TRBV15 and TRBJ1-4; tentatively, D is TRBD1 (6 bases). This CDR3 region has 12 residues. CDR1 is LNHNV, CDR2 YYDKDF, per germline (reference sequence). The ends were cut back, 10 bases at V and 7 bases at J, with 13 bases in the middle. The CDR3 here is CASQRGTEKLFF. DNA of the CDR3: TGTGCCAGCCAAAGGGGGACTGAAAAACTGTTTTTT.

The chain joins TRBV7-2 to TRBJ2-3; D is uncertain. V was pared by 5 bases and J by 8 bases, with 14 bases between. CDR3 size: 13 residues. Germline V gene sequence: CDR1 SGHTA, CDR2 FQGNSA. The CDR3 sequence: CASSPPPSGTQYF. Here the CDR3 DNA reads TGTGCCAGCAGCCCCCCCCCTTCGGGTACGCAGTATTTT.

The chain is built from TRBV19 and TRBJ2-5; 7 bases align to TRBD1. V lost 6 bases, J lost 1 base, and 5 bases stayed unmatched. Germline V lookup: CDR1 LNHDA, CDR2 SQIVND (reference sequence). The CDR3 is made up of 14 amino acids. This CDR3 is CASSGTVSQETQYF. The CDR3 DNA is TGTGCCAGTAGCGGGACAGTATCCCAAGAGACCCAGTACTTC.

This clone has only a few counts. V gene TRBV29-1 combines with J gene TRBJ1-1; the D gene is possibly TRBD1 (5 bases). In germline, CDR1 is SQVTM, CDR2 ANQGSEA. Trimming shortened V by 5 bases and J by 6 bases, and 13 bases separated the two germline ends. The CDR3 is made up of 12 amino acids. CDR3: CSVRRAGPEAFF. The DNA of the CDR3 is TGCAGCGTTAGAAGGGCAGGGCCTGAAGCTTTCTTT.

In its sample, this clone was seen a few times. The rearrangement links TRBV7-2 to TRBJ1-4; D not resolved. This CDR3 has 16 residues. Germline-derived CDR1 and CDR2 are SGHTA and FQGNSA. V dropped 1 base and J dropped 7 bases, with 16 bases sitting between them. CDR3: CASSLVHPRSSEKLFF. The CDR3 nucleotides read TGTGCCAGCAGCTTAGTTCACCCTCGGAGTAGTGAAAAACTGTTTTTT.

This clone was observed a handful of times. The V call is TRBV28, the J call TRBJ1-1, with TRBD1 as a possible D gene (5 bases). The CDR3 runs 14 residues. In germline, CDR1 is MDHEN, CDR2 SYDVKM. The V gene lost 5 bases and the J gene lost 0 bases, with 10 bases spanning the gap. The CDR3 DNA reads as TGTGCCAGCAGTACTACAGGTATGAACACTGAAGCTTTCTTT. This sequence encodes CASSTTGMNTEAFF. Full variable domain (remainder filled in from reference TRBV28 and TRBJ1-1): DVKVTQSSRYLVKRTGEKVFLECVQDMDHENMFWYRQDPGLGLRLIYFSYDVKMKEKGDIPEGYSVSREKKERFSLILESASTNQTSMYLCASSTTGMNTEAFFGQGTRLTVV.

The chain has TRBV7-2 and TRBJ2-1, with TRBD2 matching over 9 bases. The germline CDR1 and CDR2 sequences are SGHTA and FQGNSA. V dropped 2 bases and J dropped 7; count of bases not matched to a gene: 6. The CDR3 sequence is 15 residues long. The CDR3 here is CASSLSSGEGNEQFF. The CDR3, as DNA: TGTGCCAGCAGCTTATCTAGCGGGGAAGGGAATGAGCAGTTCTTC.

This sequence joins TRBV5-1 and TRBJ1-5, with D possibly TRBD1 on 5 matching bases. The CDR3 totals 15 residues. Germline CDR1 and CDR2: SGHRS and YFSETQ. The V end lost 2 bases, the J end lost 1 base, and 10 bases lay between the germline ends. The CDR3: CASSFGGLSNQPQHF. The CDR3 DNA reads TGCGCCAGCAGCTTCGGGGGACTGAGCAATCAGCCCCAGCATTTT.

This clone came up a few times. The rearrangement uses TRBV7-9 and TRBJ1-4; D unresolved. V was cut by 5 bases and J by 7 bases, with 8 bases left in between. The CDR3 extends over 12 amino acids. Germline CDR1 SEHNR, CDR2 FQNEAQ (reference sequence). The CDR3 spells CASSTDFEKLFF. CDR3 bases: TGTGCCAGCAGCACGGACTTTGAAAAACTGTTTTTT.

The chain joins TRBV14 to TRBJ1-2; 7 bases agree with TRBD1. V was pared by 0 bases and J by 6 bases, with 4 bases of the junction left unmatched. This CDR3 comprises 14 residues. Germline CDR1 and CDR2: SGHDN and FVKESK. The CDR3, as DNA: TGTGCCAGCAGCCAAGACCTTGGACAGGATGGCTACACCTTC. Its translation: CASSQDLGQDGYTF.

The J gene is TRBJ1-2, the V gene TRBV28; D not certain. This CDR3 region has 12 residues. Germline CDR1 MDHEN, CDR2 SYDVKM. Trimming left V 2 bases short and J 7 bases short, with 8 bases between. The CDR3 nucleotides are TGTGCCAGCAGTTTAGCCCCGAGTGGCTACACCTTC. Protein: CASSLAPSGYTF.

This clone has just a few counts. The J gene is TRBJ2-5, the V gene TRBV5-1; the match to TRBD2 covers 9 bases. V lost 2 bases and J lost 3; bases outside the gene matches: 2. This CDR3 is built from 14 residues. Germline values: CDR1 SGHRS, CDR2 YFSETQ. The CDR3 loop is CASSFPSGEETQYF. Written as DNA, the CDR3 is TGCGCCAGCAGCTTTCCTAGCGGGGAAGAGACCCAGTACTTC. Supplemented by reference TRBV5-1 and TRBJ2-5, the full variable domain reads KAGVTQTPRYLIKTRGQQVTLSCSPISGHRSVSWYQQTPGQGLQFLFEYFSETQRNKGNFPGRFSGRQFSNSRSEMNVSTLELGDSALYLCASSFPSGEETQYFGPGTRLLVL.

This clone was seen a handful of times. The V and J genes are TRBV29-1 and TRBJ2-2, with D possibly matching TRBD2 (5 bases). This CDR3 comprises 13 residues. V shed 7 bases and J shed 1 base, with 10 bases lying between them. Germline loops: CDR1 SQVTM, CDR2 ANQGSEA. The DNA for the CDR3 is TGCAGCGCCGAGGGTCAGAACACCGGGGAGCTGTTTTTT. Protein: CSAEGQNTGELFF.

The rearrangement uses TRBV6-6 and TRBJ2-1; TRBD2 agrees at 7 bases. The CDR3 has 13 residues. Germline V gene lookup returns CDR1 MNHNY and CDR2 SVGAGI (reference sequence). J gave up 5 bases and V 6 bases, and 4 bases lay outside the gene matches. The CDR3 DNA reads TGTGCCAGCAGGGCAGGGACTAACAATGAGCAGTTCTTC. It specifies CASRAGTNNEQFF.

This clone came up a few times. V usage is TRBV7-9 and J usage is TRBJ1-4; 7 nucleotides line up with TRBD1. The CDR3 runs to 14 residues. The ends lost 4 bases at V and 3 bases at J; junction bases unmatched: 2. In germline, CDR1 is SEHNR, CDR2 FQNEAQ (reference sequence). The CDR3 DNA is TGTGCCAGCAGCTACGGGACAGCTAATGAAAAACTGTTTTTT. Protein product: CASSYGTANEKLFF.